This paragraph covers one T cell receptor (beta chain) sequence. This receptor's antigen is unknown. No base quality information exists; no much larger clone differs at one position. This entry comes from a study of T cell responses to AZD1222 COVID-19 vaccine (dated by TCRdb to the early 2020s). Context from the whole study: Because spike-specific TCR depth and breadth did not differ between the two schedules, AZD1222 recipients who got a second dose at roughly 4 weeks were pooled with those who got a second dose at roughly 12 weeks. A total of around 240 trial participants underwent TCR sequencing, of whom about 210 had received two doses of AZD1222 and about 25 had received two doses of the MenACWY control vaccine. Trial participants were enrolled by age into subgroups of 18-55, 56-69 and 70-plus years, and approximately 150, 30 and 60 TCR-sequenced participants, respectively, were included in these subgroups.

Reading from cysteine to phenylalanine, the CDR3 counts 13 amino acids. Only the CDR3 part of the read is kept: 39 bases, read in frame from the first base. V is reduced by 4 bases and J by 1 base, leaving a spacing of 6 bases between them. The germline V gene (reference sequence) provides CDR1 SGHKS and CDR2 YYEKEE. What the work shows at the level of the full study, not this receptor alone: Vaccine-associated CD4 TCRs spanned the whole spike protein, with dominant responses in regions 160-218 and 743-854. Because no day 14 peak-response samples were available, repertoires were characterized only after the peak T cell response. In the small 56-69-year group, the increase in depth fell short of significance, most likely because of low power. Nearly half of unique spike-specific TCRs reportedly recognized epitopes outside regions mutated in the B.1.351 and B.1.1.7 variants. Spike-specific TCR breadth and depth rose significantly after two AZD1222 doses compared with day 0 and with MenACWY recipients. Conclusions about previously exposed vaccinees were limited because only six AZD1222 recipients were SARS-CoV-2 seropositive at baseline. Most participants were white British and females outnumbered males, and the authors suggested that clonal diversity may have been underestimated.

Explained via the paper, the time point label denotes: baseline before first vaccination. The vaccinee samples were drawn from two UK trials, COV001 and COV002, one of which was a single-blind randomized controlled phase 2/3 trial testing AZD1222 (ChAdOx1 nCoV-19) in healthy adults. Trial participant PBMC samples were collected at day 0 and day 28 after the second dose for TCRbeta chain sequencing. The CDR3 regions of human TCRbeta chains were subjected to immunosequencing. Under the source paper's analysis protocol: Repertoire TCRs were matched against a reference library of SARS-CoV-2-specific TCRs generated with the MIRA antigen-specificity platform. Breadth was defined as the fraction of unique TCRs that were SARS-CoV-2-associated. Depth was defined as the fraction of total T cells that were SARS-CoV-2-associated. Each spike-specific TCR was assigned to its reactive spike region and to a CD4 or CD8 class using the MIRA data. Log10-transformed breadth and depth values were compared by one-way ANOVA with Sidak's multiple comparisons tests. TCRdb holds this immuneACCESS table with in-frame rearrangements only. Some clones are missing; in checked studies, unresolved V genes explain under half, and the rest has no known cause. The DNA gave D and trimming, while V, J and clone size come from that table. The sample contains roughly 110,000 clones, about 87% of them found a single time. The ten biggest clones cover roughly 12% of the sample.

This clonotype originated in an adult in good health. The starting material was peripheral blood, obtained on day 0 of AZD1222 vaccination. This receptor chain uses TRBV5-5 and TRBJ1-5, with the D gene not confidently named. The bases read TGTGCCAGCAGCCCGGACAGCAATCAGCCCCAGCATTTT. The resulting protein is CASSPDSNQPQHF.